A selection of T cell receptor beta chains follows, all from one sample in a study of shared clonotypes between healthy human individuals. Data came from immunoSEQ multiplex PCR; TCRdb stores just in-frame clones and leaves some out. The sample lists hundreds of thousands of clones, approximately 97% occurring once. Sequencing was carried out using memory CD8+ T cells sorted from blood. These TCRs come from a man aged 25-45 years in good health. Each CDR3 is given with its conserved first and last residue. Fields, in order: V gene, D gene, clone size, J gene, CDR3 DNA, CDR3 protein. D genes are given only for firm matches. Clone size, where shown, is once, few, many, or a class for clones that have expanded.

v_call: TRBV28
d_call: -
clone_size: -
j_call: TRBJ2-5
cdr3_nt: TGTGCCAGCAGTCCGACAGTGTCACAAGAGACCCAGTACTTC
cdr3_aa: CASSPTVSQETQYF

v_call: TRBV29-1
d_call: -
clone_size: -
j_call: TRBJ1-3
cdr3_nt: TGCAGCGTTGGGGGGCTCTCTGGAAACACCATATATTTT
cdr3_aa: CSVGGLSGNTIYF

v_call: TRBV5-4
d_call: TRBD1
clone_size: -
j_call: TRBJ1-2
cdr3_nt: TGTGCCAGCAGCTTGGGACAGGGAATAGGTGGCTACACCTTC
cdr3_aa: CASSLGQGIGGYTF

v_call: TRBV7-8
d_call: -
clone_size: -
j_call: TRBJ1-1
cdr3_nt: TGTGCCAGCAGCCCACGACAGACTATGAACACTGAAGCTTTCTTT
cdr3_aa: CASSPRQTMNTEAFF

v_call: TRBV28
d_call: TRBD1
clone_size: -
j_call: TRBJ2-3
cdr3_nt: TGTGCCAGCAGTTTGGTTTTTTGGACAGGGGCAGATACGCAGTATTTT
cdr3_aa: CASSLVFWTGADTQYF

v_call: TRBV23-1
d_call: TRBD1
clone_size: -
j_call: TRBJ1-4
cdr3_nt: TGCGCCAGCAACATAGGGACAGGGAATGAAAAACTGTTTTTT
cdr3_aa: CASNIGTGNEKLFF

v_call: TRBV28
d_call: -
clone_size: -
j_call: TRBJ1-5
cdr3_nt: TGTGCCAGCAGCTCCGATAGCAATCAGCCCCAGCATTTT
cdr3_aa: CASSSDSNQPQHF

v_call: TRBV30
d_call: -
clone_size: -
j_call: TRBJ1-2
cdr3_nt: TGTGCCTGGAACCGCGGGGCGCCCTATGGCTACACCTTC
cdr3_aa: CAWNRGAPYGYTF

v_call: TRBV19
d_call: -
clone_size: -
j_call: TRBJ1-5
cdr3_nt: TGTGCCAGTAGTAAACAGGGTCCTTATAGCAATCAGCCCCAGCATTTT
cdr3_aa: CASSKQGPYSNQPQHF

v_call: TRBV4-2
d_call: -
clone_size: -
j_call: TRBJ2-1
cdr3_nt: TGTGCCAGCAGCCCTCGGCGGGAATATGAGCAGTTCTTC
cdr3_aa: CASSPRREYEQFF

v_call: TRBV6-1
d_call: -
clone_size: once
j_call: TRBJ2-1
cdr3_nt: TGTGCCAGCAGTGAGGGTCCGCTAGCGTACAATGAGCAGTTCTTC
cdr3_aa: CASSEGPLAYNEQFF

v_call: TRBV7-9
d_call: TRBD1
clone_size: -
j_call: TRBJ2-1
cdr3_nt: TGTGCCAGCAGCCCGGGACAGGGAGGCTACAATGAGCAGTTCTTC
cdr3_aa: CASSPGQGGYNEQFF

v_call: TRBV18
d_call: TRBD1
clone_size: -
j_call: TRBJ1-2
cdr3_nt: TGTGCCAGCTCACAAATATCCTCGACAGGGGGCCCCAGCACCTTC
cdr3_aa: CASSQISSTGGPSTF

v_call: TRBV9
d_call: TRBD1
clone_size: once
j_call: TRBJ1-1
cdr3_nt: TGTGCCAGCAGCGTGGGACAGATTTTGAACACTGAAGCTTTCTTT
cdr3_aa: CASSVGQILNTEAFF

v_call: TRBV28
d_call: TRBD2
clone_size: -
j_call: TRBJ2-1
cdr3_nt: TGTGCCAGCAGTTTTTCCCTGGCGGGAGATACAGAAATGGACAATGAGCAGTTCTTC
cdr3_aa: CASSFSLAGDTEMDNEQFF

v_call: TRBV5-8
d_call: -
clone_size: -
j_call: TRBJ2-1
cdr3_nt: TGTGCCAGCAGCTTGGCTCCCCTGTGGGGGGAGCACAACTACAATGAGCAGTTCTTC
cdr3_aa: CASSLAPLWGEHNYNEQFF

v_call: TRBV7-9
d_call: -
clone_size: few
j_call: TRBJ2-5
cdr3_nt: TGTGCCACTGCTTGGACACTCCTAGAGACCCAGTACTTC
cdr3_aa: CATAWTLLETQYF

v_call: TRBV9
d_call: TRBD2
clone_size: -
j_call: TRBJ2-1
cdr3_nt: TGTGCCAGCAGCCGGGACAGGGGACTAGCGGGAGGACCGAGCTCCTACAATGAGCAGTTCTTC
cdr3_aa: CASSRDRGLAGGPSSYNEQFF